The 21 T cell receptor beta chains reported below all come from one sample, sequenced in a study of cytomegalovirus exposure and HLA in healthy donors. This PCR relied on a set of 60 Vbeta primers and 13 Jbeta primers. TCRdb's copy holds only in-frame clones and misses some; the assay was immunoSEQ multiplex PCR. The table includes roughly 100,000 clones, approximately 70% detected once. The sequenced sample was PBMCs. The receptors shown here come from a woman aged 45-65 years in good health and CMV-seronegative.

The chain has TRBV7-9 and TRBJ2-4; a weak D match, TRBD1 (5 bases). The germline V gene encodes CDR1 SEHNR and CDR2 FQNEAQ (reference sequence). Between the trimmed V and J ends, which lost 5 bases and 5 bases, there was a span of 19 bases. There are 16 residues in the CDR3. CDR3 residues: CASSRNLGLAQNIQYF. The CDR3 nucleotides read TGTGCCAGCAGCCGTAATCTGGGGCTCGCCCAAAACATTCAGTACTTC.

The chain is built from TRBV2 and TRBJ1-2, with 7 positions matching TRBD1. V dropped 4 bases and J dropped 2; count of bases not matched to a gene: 4. The CDR3 totals 14 residues. Germline V gives CDR1 SNHLY, CDR2 FYNNEI. CDR3 protein: CASSAKQGNYGYTF. DNA of the CDR3: TGTGCCAGCAGTGCGAAACAGGGGAACTATGGCTACACCTTC.

The gene calls are TRBV15 and TRBJ2-7; TRBD2 matches 8 bases. The V gene's germline CDR1 is LNHNV and CDR2 YYDKDF (reference sequence). CDR3 length: 13 residues. The V and J ends lost 5 bases and 2 bases, in that order; junction bases with no gene match: 2. The CDR3 spells CATSRTSTYEQYF. CDR3 coding DNA: TGTGCCACCAGCCGGACTAGCACCTACGAGCAGTACTTC.

The chain is built from TRBV30 and TRBJ2-2; TRBD2 agrees at 7 bases. This CDR3 spans 14 amino acids. CDR1 is GTSNPN, CDR2 SVGIG, per germline (reference sequence). The V segment lost 8 bases and the J segment 2 bases; nucleotides outside the gene matches: 8. The CDR3 spells CAGKRGLNTGELFF. The CDR3 region has the DNA TGTGCCGGAAAGCGGGGTTTAAACACCGGGGAGCTGTTTTTT.

This clone was found a few times. The V and J genes are TRBV7-8 and TRBJ1-2; a weak D match, TRBD1 (6 bases). The CDR3 sequence is 15 residues long. Germline V lookup: CDR1 SGHVS, CDR2 FQNEAQ. V shed 5 bases and J shed 0 bases, with 13 bases lying between them. The CDR3 is CASSPDRATNYGYTF. The CDR3 bases are TGTGCCAGCAGCCCGGACAGAGCCACTAACTATGGCTACACCTTC.

This rearrangement joins TRBV6-1 to TRBJ2-3; 10 bases match TRBD2. This CDR3 is built from 15 residues. The V and J ends lost 5 bases and 2 bases, in that order; junction bases with no gene match: 4. From germline, CDR1 is MNHNS and CDR2 SASEGT. CDR3 residues: CASSPLAGDTDTQYF. The CDR3 region has the DNA TGTGCCAGCAGTCCCCTAGCGGGGGACACAGATACGCAGTATTTT.

The rearrangement links TRBV7-9 to TRBJ2-5; weak D call: TRBD1 (5 bases). The length of the CDR3 is 15 residues. The germline CDR1 and CDR2 sequences are SEHNR and FQNEAQ (reference sequence). V was cut by 7 bases and J by 5 bases, with 20 bases left in between. The chain's CDR3 is CASTLSRGIVETQYF. The CDR3 DNA is TGTGCCAGCACCCTCTCAAGGGGAATTGTTGAGACCCAGTACTTC.

V is TRBV27 and J is TRBJ2-7, with 9 bases matching TRBD2. This CDR3 is 14 amino acids long. With 2 bases clipped from V and 7 bases from J, the junction kept 6 bases outside the gene matches. CDR1 is MNHEY, CDR2 SMNVEV, per germline (reference sequence). The CDR3 sequence: CASSLSGRFIEQYF. The CDR3 DNA is TGTGCCAGCAGTTTAAGCGGGAGGTTTATAGAGCAGTACTTC.

This clone has more than one count but fewer than ten. The CDR3 region is CASSDLWGGYEQYF. The CDR3, as DNA: TGTGCCAGCAGCGACCTATGGGGAGGCTACGAGCAGTACTTC. The chain is built from TRBV6-1 and TRBJ2-5; D might be TRBD2 (6 bases). The DNA end is more similar to TRBJ2-7, so the J call may be wrong. This CDR3 region has 14 residues. Germline-derived CDR1 and CDR2 are MNHNS and SASEGT.

The J gene is TRBJ2-3, the V gene TRBV27; D gene unclear. The germline V gene has CDR1 MNHEY and CDR2 SMNVEV (reference sequence). CDR3 length: 15 residues. V lost 5 bases and J lost 4, with 16 bases in between. In DNA, the CDR3 is TGTGCCAGCAGTAGACTCAGCCGAACGGCAGATACGCAGTATTTT. Its translation: CASSRLSRTADTQYF.

The rearrangement links TRBV2 to TRBJ2-7; D gene uncertain. V was shortened by 6 bases and J by 4 bases, with 13 bases between the two germline ends. The CDR3 runs to 13 residues. Germline CDR1 reads SNHLY; CDR2 reads FYNNEI. CDR3 nucleotides: TGTGCCAGCAGCCTAGACGGCGGATACGAGCAGTACTTC. Amino acid sequence: CASSLDGGYEQYF.

This clone was counted a single time. The chain joins TRBV6-1 to TRBJ2-5, with 7 bases aligning to TRBD2. Losses at the gene ends were 2 bases for V and 2 bases for J; bases not matched to a gene: 2. CDR3 size: 14 residues. The V gene's germline CDR1 is MNHNS and CDR2 SASEGT. The DNA for the CDR3 is TGTGCCAGCAGTGAATTGGGGGGGCAAGAGACCCAGTACTTC. This sequence encodes CASSELGGQETQYF.

V and J are TRBV7-3 and TRBJ2-3, with D perhaps TRBD2 (5 bases). Germline loops: CDR1 SGHTA, CDR2 FQGTGA. This CDR3 has 13 residues. Trimming stripped 2 bases from V and 5 bases from J, with 8 bases between. The CDR3, as DNA: TGTGCCAGCAGCTTAGATGGGAGAGATACGCAGTATTTT. Translated, it gives CASSLDGRDTQYF. Full variable domain (rest looked up from reference TRBV7-3 and TRBJ2-3): GAGVSQTPSNKVTEKGKYVELRCDPISGHTALYWYRQSLGQGPEFLIYFQGTGAADDSGLPNDRFFAVRPEGSVSTLKIQRTERGDSAVYLCASSLDGRDTQYFGPGTRLTVL.

This clone appeared a single time. The chain joins TRBV4-3 to TRBJ2-5; a possible D gene is TRBD2 (5 bases). Germline values: CDR1 LGHNA, CDR2 YSLEER. The germline V and J ends were trimmed by 0 bases and 5 bases, with 10 bases remaining between them. This CDR3 contains 14 residues. The CDR3 nucleotides are TGCGCCAGCAGCCAAGATTCGGGGTTGGAGACCCAGTACTTC. This encodes CASSQDSGLETQYF.

V gene TRBV5-1 combines with J gene TRBJ1-1; maybe TRBD1 (6 bases). The CDR3 extends over 15 amino acids. Trimming removed 8 bases at V and 4 bases at J, with 21 bases between. Germline V gene sequence: CDR1 SGHRS, CDR2 YFSETQ. The CDR3 loop is CASTGGNSFITEAFF. The CDR3 coding sequence is TGCGCCAGTACGGGGGGCAACAGTTTTATCACTGAAGCTTTCTTT. The whole variable domain, filled in from reference TRBV5-1 and TRBJ1-1, reads KAGVTQTPRYLIKTRGQQVTLSCSPISGHRSVSWYQQTPGQGLQFLFEYFSETQRNKGNFPGRFSGRQFSNSRSEMNVSTLELGDSALYLCASTGGNSFITEAFFGQGTRLTVV.

This rearrangement joins TRBV6-1 to TRBJ2-1; 12 bases match TRBD1. Germline values: CDR1 MNHNS, CDR2 SASEGT. The J segment lost 6 bases and the V segment lost 4 bases, leaving 13 bases of the junction unmatched. The CDR3 is made up of 18 amino acids. Here the CDR3 DNA reads TGTGCCAGCAGTGCCCAACACTCCGGGACAGGGGGCCTCAATGAGCAGTTCTTC. Encoded protein: CASSAQHSGTGGLNEQFF.

This chain joins TRBV7-8 and TRBJ1-1; possibly TRBD1 for D (5 bases). V was pared by 3 bases and J by 6 bases, with 11 bases between. The CDR3 consists of 13 residues. The germline V gene has CDR1 SGHVS and CDR2 FQNEAQ. CDR3 nucleotides: TGTGCCAGCAGCTTGGGCAGGGTGGCTGAAGCTTTCTTT. It translates to CASSLGRVAEAFF.

The CDR3 DNA follows: TGTGCCAGTAGTACGTTAATACCAGGGTTAATCGCGAACACCGGGGAGCTGTTTTTT. It translates to CASSTLIPGLIANTGELFF. This chain connects TRBV19 to TRBJ2-2; D might be TRBD1 (5 bases). The CDR3 spans 19 residues. Germline V gene lookup returns CDR1 LNHDA and CDR2 SQIVND (reference sequence). V lost 4 bases and J 0 bases, leaving 21 bases between the germline ends.

The V gene is TRBV30, the J gene TRBJ2-5, with 9 positions matching TRBD2. V trimming: 1 base; J trimming: 1 base; junction bases outside the gene matches: 4. The germline CDR1 and CDR2 sequences are GTSNPN and SVGIG (reference sequence). This CDR3 comprises 15 residues. The CDR3 loop reads CAWSASGEIQETQYF. The DNA of the CDR3 is TGTGCCTGGAGTGCTAGCGGGGAAATCCAAGAGACCCAGTACTTC.

The rearrangement joins TRBV7-9 to TRBJ1-2; 12 nucleotides agree with TRBD1. The CDR3 runs to 15 residues. Germline V lookup: CDR1 SEHNR, CDR2 FQNEAQ (reference sequence). The V and J ends lost 5 bases and 3 bases, in that order; junction bases with no gene match: 4. The chain's CDR3 is CASSPGTGGDYGYTF. The CDR3 nucleotides read TGTGCCAGCAGCCCCGGGACAGGGGGCGACTATGGCTACACCTTC. The variable domain in full, with the rest retrieved from reference TRBV7-9 and TRBJ1-2, is DTGVSQNPRHKITKRGQNVTFRCDPISEHNRLYWYRQTLGQGPEFLTYFQNEAQLEKSRLLSDRFSAERPKGSFSTLEIQRTEQGDSAMYLCASSPGTGGDYGYTFGSGTRLTVV.

V usage is TRBV28 and J usage is TRBJ1-2; 10 bases fit TRBD1. The CDR3 contains 14 residues. Germline loops: CDR1 MDHEN, CDR2 SYDVKM. J lost 5 bases, V lost 11 bases, and 11 bases had no gene match. The CDR3 bases are TGTGCCGGTCAGGGACAGGGGTCTGAATATGGCTACACCTTC. Its translation is CAGQGQGSEYGYTF.